This T cell receptor beta chain is drawn from a study of T cell changes during pregnancy in multiple sclerosis. From germline, CDR1 is SGHNT and CDR2 YYREEE (reference sequence). V gave up 1 base and J gave up 7 bases; unmatched junction bases: 10. This CDR3 region has 15 residues. This clone was seen a handful of times. Some clones are missing from TCRdb's copy, which holds only in-frame ones; the method was immunoSEQ multiplex PCR. Found here are about 53,000 clones, roughly 91% of them singletons; the top ten hold 0.45% to 0.5%. The V gene is TRBV5-4, the J gene TRBJ1-1, with TRBD1 matching 7 bases. The source material was CD4+ T cells from peripheral blood mononuclear cells, sampled in the third trimester of pregnancy. The receptor comes from a female donor with multiple sclerosis, enrolled in a pregnancy study. CDR3 amino acids: CASSLSGRGTREAFF. The CDR3 bases are TGTGCCAGCAGCTTGAGTGGCAGGGGGACCCGTGAAGCTTTCTTT. Full variable domain (outside the CDR3, taken from reference TRBV5-4 and TRBJ1-1): ETGVTQSPTHLIKTRGQQVTLRCSSQSGHNTVSWYQQALGQGPQFIFQYYREEENGRGNFPPRFSGLQFPNYSSELNVNALELDDSALYLCASSLSGRGTREAFFGQGTRLTVV.